The rows below give T cell receptor beta chains drawn from one sample of a study of HIV-infected patients and healthy controls. Each CDR3 protein gets one entry after TCRdb re-called the 5' RACE reads with MiXCR. The data contain under 15,000 distinct CDR3 sequences, approximately 5% of them seen just once; the ten biggest clones take up approximately 3.5%. The sequenced sample was blood. The receptors here all came from an adult in good health. CDR3s include the opening cysteine and the closing phenylalanine or tryptophan. Each record gives: D gene, J gene, clone size, V gene, CDR3 DNA, CDR3 protein. A D gene is named only where the DNA matches it firmly. Some rows mark clone size as missing; the rest say once, few, many or name a class of expanded clone.

D: TRBD2
J: TRBJ2-1
size: many
V: TRBV10-3
DNA: TGTGCCATCGCGCTAGCGGGGGCCAACAATGAGCAGTTCTTC
CDR3: CAIALAGANNEQFF

D: TRBD2
J: TRBJ2-1
size: many
V: TRBV12-3/TRBV12-4
DNA: TGTGCCAGCAGTTTACGGGCCTTCGCGGGGGGCCGGGGGGAGCAGTTCTTC
CDR3: CASSLRAFAGGRGEQFF

D: TRBD1
J: TRBJ1-4
size: many
V: TRBV18
DNA: TGTGCCAGCTCACCCTGGACAGGGACTAATGAAAAACTGTTTTTT
CDR3: CASSPWTGTNEKLFF

D: -
J: TRBJ1-1
size: medium-sized
V: TRBV29-1
DNA: TGCAGCGTTGAAGACGGGGGTCCACGGGGGACTGAAGCTTTCTTT
CDR3: CSVEDGGPRGTEAFF

D: TRBD2
J: TRBJ2-2
size: many
V: TRBV6-1
DNA: TGTGCCAGCACCGGGGGCCGGGAGGGAACCGGGGAGCTGTTTTTT
CDR3: CASTGGREGTGELFF

D: -
J: TRBJ1-1
size: -
V: TRBV18
DNA: TGTGCCAGCTCACCACAGGAACGTGAAGCTTTCTTT
CDR3: CASSPQEREAFF

D: TRBD2
J: TRBJ2-1
size: few
V: TRBV11-2
DNA: TGTGCCAGCAGTAGACTCCCTAGCGGGGGGCTCCCGTTC
CDR3: CASSRLPSGGLPF

D: -
J: TRBJ1-1
size: many
V: TRBV10-3
DNA: TGTGCCATCAGTGGGCAGGCCCCCTATGCTTTCTTT
CDR3: CAISGQAPYAFF

D: -
J: TRBJ2-3
size: many
V: TRBV28
DNA: TGTGCCAGCAGGGCGGGGGCAACCACAGATACGCAGTATTTT
CDR3: CASRAGATTDTQYF

D: TRBD2
J: TRBJ2-3
size: medium-sized
V: TRBV20-1
DNA: TGCAGTGCTAGGGGGGGACTAGCGGGAGTCGGTCCTGGGCAGTATTTT
CDR3: CSARGGLAGVGPGQYF

D: -
J: TRBJ1-2
size: many
V: TRBV6-2/TRBV6-3
DNA: TGTGCCAGCAGTTACTCGCCCCGGGGGCGGGTAGGTGGCTACACCTTC
CDR3: CASSYSPRGRVGGYTF

D: -
J: TRBJ2-1
size: medium-sized
V: TRBV7-7
DNA: TGTGCCAGCAGTCCTGGGGGAACCTACAATGAGCAGTTCTTC
CDR3: CASSPGGTYNEQFF

D: -
J: TRBJ1-2
size: medium-sized
V: TRBV12-3/TRBV12-4
DNA: TGTGCCAGCAGTTCTAGTTTGGGTGGCTACACCTTC
CDR3: CASSSSLGGYTF

D: -
J: TRBJ1-6
size: medium-sized
V: TRBV6-1
DNA: TGTGCCAGCAGTGAAAGACAGACCTTAAATTCACCCCTCCACTTT
CDR3: CASSERQTLNSPLHF

D: TRBD2
J: TRBJ2-5
size: many
V: TRBV7-6
DNA: TGTGCCAGCAGTCATGATAGCGGGGGGCTGCAAGAGACCCAGTACTTC
CDR3: CASSHDSGGLQETQYF

D: -
J: TRBJ2-4
size: many
V: TRBV20-1
DNA: TGCAGTGCCCCTCGGCGGGGTGACGGCAAAAACATTCAGTACTTC
CDR3: CSAPRRGDGKNIQYF

D: -
J: TRBJ1-1
size: many
V: TRBV5-1
DNA: TGCGCCAGCAGGACGGGCAGTTCGAACACTGAAGCTTTCTTT
CDR3: CASRTGSSNTEAFF

D: -
J: TRBJ1-3
size: many
V: TRBV12-3/TRBV12-4
DNA: TGTGCCAGCACTCGGGGAGGTGGAAACACCATATATTTT
CDR3: CASTRGGGNTIYF

D: TRBD2
J: TRBJ2-5
size: medium-sized
V: TRBV7-7
DNA: TGTGCCAGCAGCTTAGGTCGCGGGGGTTTCCAAGAGACCCAGTACTTC
CDR3: CASSLGRGGFQETQYF

D: TRBD2
J: TRBJ2-1
size: medium-sized
V: TRBV6-5
DNA: TGTGCCAGCAGGGGACTAGCGGGGGGGCTTGGTGAGCAGTTCTTC
CDR3: CASRGLAGGLGEQFF

D: -
J: TRBJ2-2
size: many
V: TRBV20-1
DNA: TGCAGTGCTAGTGGAGACAGCTTTACCGGGGAGCTGTTTTTT
CDR3: CSASGDSFTGELFF

D: TRBD2
J: TRBJ2-3
size: many
V: TRBV5-1
DNA: TGCGCCAGCAGCTCTGGGGGGGGGGCAGATACGCAGTATTTT
CDR3: CASSSGGGADTQYF

D: TRBD1
J: TRBJ2-7
size: medium-sized
V: TRBV2
DNA: TGTGCCAGCAGTGAAACAGGGGGCTTGGACGAGCAGTACTTC
CDR3: CASSETGGLDEQYF

D: -
J: TRBJ2-1
size: many
V: TRBV30
DNA: TGTGCCGCGGAAGGGTCAGGGAGGTATTTGGGGAGCTCCTACAATGAGCAGTTCTTC
CDR3: CAAEGSGRYLGSSYNEQFF

D: -
J: TRBJ1-6
size: many
V: TRBV12-3/TRBV12-4
DNA: TGTGCCAGCAGTTTTAACGCCGGGTTTACGGGACGATCACCCCTCCACTTT
CDR3: CASSFNAGFTGRSPLHF

D: TRBD2
J: TRBJ2-5
size: many
V: TRBV5-1
DNA: TGCGCCAGCAGCCCCGGGGGGTACCAAGAGACCCAGTACTTC
CDR3: CASSPGGYQETQYF

D: TRBD1
J: TRBJ1-6
size: many
V: TRBV3-1
DNA: TGTGCCAGCAGGTTCGGACAGGGTGGCTCACCCCTCCACTTT
CDR3: CASRFGQGGSPLHF

D: -
J: TRBJ2-2
size: medium-sized
V: TRBV6-5
DNA: TGTGCCAGCAGTTACCAGGGGTTAGCCGGGGAGCTGTTTTTT
CDR3: CASSYQGLAGELFF